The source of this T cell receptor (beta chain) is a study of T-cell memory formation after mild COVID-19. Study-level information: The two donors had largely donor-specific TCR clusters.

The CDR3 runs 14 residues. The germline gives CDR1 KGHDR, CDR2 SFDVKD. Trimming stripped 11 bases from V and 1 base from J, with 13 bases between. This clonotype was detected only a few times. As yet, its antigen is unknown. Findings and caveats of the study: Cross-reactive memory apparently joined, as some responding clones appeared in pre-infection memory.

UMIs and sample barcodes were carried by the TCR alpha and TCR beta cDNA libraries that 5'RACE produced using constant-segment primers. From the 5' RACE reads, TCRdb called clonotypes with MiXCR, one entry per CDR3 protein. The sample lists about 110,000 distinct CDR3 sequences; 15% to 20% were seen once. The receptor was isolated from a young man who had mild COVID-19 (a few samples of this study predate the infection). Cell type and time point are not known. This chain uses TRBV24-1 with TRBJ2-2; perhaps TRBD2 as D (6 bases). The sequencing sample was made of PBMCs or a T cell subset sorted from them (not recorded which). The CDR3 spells CASGEAGNTGELFF. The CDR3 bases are TGTGCCAGCGGAGAAGCGGGGAACACCGGGGAGCTGTTTTTT.